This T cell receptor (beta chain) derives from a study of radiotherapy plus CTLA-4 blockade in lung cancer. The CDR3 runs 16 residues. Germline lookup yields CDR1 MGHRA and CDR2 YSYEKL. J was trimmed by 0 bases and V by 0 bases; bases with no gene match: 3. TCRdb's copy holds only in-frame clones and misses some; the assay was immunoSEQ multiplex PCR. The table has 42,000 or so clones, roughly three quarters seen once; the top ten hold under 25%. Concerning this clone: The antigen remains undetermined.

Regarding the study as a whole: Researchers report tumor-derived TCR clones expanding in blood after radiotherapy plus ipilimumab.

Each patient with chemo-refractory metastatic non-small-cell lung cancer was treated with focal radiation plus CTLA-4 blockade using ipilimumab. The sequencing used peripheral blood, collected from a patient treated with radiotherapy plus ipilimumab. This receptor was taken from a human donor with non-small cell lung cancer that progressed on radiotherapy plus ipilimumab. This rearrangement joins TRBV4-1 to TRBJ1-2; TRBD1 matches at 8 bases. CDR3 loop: CASSQDPDRANYGYTF. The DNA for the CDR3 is TGCGCCAGCAGCCAAGATCCGGACAGGGCTAACTATGGCTACACCTTC.